Reported below is one TCR beta chain. CMV serostatus was not recorded for this donor. 60 Vbeta and 13 Jbeta primers were used in PCR. Generated by immunoSEQ multiplex PCR, the TCRdb table keeps only in-frame clones and is missing some. Of about 98,000 clones listed, roughly 76% are singletons. The CDR3 is 13 amino acids. Germline lookup yields CDR1 MNHEY and CDR2 SMNVEV (reference sequence). Trimming stripped 0 bases from V and 7 bases from J, with 9 bases between. This sample is drawn from a study of cytomegalovirus exposure and HLA in healthy donors. The rearrangement uses TRBV27 and TRBJ1-2; D not certain. The receptor was isolated from a human donor in good health. Sequencing was done on a sample of PBMCs. The CDR3 spells CASSLSREGGYTF. CDR3 bases: TGTGCCAGCAGTTTATCGCGGGAAGGTGGCTACACCTTC.